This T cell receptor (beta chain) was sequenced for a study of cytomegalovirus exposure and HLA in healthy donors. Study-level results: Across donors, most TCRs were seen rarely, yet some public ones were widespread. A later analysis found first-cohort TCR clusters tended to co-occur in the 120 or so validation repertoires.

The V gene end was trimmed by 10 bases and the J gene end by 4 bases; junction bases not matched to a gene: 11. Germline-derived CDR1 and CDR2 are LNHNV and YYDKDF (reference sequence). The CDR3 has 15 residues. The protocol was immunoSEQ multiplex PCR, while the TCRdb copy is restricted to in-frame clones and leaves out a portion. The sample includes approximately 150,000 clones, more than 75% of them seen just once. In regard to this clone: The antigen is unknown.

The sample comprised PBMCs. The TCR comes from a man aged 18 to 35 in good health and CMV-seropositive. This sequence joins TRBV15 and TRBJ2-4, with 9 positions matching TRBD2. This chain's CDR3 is CAIDGSGGSKNIQYF. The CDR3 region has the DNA TGTGCCATTGACGGGAGCGGGGGGTCTAAAAACATTCAGTACTTC.